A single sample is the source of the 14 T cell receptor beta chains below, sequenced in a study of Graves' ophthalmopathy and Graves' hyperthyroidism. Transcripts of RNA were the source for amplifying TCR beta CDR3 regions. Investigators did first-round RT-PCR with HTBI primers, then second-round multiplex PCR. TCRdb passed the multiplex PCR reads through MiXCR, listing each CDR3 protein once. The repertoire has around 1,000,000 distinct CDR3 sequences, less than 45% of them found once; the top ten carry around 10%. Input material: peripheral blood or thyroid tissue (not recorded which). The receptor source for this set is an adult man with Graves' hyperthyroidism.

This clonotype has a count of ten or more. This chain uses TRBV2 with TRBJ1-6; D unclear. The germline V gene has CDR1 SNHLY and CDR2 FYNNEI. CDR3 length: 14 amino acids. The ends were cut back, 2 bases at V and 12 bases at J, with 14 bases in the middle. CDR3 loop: CASSESTAWEPLHF. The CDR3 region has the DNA TGTGCCAGCAGTGAAAGTACGGCCTGGGAACCCCTCCACTTT.

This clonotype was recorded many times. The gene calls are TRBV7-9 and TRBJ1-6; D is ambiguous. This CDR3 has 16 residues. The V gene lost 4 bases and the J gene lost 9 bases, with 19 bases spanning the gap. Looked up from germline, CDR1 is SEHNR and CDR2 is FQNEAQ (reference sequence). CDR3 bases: TGTGCCAGCAGCTCCCCCACTGGGCTGGGGAGTTCACCCCTCCACTTT. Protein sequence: CASSSPTGLGSSPLHF. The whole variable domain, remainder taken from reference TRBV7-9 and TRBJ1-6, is DTGVSQNPRHKITKRGQNVTFRCDPISEHNRLYWYRQTLGQGPEFLTYFQNEAQLEKSRLLSDRFSAERPKGSFSTLEIQRTEQGDSAMYLCASSSPTGLGSSPLHFGNGTRLTVT.

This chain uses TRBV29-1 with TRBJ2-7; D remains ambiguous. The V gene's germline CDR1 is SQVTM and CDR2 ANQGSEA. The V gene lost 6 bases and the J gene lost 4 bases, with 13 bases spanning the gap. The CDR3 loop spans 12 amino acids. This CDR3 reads CSVVDGVYEQYF. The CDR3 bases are TGCAGCGTCGTGGACGGAGTATACGAGCAGTACTTC.

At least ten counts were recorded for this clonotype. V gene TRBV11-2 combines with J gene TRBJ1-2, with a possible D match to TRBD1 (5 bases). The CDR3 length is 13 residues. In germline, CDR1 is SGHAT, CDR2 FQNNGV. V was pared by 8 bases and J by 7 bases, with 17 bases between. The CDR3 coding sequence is TGTGCCAGCGGGTCGGGGCAGGGACGTGGCTACACCTTC. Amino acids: CASGSGQGRGYTF.

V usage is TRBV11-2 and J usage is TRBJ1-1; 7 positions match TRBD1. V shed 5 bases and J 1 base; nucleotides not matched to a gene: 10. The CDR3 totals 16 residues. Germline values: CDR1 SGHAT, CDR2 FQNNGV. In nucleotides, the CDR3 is TGTGCCAGCAGCAAGGGGACAGTCGGGTGGAACACTGAAGCTTTCTTT. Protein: CASSKGTVGWNTEAFF.

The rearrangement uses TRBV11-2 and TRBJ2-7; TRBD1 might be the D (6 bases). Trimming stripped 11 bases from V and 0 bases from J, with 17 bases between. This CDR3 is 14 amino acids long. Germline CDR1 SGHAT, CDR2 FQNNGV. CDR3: CAWTPDSYSYEQYF. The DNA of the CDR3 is TGTGCCTGGACCCCGGACAGCTACTCCTACGAGCAGTACTTC.

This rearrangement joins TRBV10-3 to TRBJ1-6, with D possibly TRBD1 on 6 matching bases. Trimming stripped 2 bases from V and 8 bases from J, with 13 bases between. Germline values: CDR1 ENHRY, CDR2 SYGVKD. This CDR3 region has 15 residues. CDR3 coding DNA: TGTGCCATCAGTGAGGAAACAGGGAGGTATTCACCCCTCCACTTT. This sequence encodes CAISEETGRYSPLHF.

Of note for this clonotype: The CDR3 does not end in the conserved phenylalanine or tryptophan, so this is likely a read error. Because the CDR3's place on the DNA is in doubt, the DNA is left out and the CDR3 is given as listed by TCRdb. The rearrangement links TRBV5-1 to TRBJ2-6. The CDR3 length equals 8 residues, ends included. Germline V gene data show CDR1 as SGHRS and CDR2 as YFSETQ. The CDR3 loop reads CASSLGLS.

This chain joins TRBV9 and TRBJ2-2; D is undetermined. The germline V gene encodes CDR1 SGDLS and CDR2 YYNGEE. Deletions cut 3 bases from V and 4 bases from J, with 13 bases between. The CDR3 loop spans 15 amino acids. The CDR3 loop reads CASSANPGITGELFF. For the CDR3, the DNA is TGTGCCAGCAGCGCCAACCCCGGCATCACCGGGGAGCTGTTTTTT.

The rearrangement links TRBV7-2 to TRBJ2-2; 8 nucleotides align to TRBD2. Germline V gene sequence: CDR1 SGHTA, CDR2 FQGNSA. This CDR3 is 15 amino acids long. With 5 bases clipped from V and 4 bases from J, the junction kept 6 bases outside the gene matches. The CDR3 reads CASSKAGESTGELFF. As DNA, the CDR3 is TGTGCCAGCAGCAAAGCGGGAGAGAGCACCGGGGAGCTGTTTTTT.

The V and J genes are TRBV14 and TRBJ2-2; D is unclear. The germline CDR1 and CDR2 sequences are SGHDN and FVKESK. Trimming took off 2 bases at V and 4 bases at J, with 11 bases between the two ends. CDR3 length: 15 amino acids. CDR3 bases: TGTGCCAGCAGCCAAACCCTGGCCGGCACCGGGGAGCTGTTTTTT. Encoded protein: CASSQTLAGTGELFF.

This CDR3 reads CASSLTGFGDYGYTF. The DNA for the CDR3 is TGTGCCAGCAGCTTAACAGGGTTTGGTGACTATGGCTACACCTTC. This chain links TRBV5-6 with TRBJ1-2; tentatively, D is TRBD1 (6 bases). The CDR3 length is 15 residues. Germline loops: CDR1 SGHDT, CDR2 YYEEEE. Trimming stripped 2 bases from V and 3 bases from J, with 14 bases between.

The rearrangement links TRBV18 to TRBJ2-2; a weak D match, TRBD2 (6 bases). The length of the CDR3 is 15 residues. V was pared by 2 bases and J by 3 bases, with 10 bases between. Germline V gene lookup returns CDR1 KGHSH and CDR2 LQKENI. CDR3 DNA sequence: TGTGCCAGCTCACCAGGACGGGACTACACCGGGGAGCTGTTTTTT. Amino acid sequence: CASSPGRDYTGELFF.

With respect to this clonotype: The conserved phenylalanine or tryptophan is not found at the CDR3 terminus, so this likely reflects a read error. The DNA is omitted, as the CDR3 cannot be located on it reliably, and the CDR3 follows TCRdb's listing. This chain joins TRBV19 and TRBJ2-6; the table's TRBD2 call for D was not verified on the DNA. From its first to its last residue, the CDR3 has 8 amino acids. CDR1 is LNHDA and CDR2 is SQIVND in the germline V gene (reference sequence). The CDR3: CASSIGTP.